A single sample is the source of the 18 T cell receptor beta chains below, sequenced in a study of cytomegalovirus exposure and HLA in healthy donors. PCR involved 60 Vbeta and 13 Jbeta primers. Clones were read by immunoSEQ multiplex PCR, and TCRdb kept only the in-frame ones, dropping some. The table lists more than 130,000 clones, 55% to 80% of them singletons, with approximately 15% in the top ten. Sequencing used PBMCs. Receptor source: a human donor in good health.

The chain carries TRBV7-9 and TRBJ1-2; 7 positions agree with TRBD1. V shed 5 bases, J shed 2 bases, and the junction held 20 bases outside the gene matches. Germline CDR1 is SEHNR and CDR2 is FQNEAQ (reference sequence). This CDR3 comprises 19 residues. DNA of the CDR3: TGTGCCAGCAGCACTCCCGGGACAGCCTCTAGTTGGGCCAACTATGGCTACACCTTC. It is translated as CASSTPGTASSWANYGYTF.

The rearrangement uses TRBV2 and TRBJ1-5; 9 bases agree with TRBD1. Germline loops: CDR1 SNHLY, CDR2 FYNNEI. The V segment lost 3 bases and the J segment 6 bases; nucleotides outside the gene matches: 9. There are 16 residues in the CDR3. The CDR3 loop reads CASSELGQGSGQPQHF. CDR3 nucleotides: TGTGCCAGCAGTGAGCTGGGACAGGGATCGGGTCAGCCCCAGCATTTT.

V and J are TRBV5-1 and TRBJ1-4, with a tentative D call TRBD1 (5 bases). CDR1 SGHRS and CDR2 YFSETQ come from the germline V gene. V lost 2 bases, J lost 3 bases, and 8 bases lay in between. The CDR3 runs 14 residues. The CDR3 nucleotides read TGCGCCAGCAGCTTCGGGGGTCCTAATGAAAAACTGTTTTTT. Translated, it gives CASSFGGPNEKLFF.

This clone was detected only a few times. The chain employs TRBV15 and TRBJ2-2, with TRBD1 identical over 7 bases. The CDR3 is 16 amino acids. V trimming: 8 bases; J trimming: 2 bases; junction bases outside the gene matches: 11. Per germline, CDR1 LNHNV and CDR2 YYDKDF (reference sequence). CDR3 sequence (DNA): TGTGCCACCCCTCGCCCGGACAGGAGAAACACCGGGGAGCTGTTTTTT. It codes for CATPRPDRRNTGELFF.

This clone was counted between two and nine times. In nucleotides, the CDR3 is TGCGCCAGCAGCTTGGACAGGTATGAAGCTTTCTTT. Translating gives CASSLDRYEAFF. The chain combines TRBV5-1 with TRBJ1-1, with D maybe TRBD1 (5 bases). Trimming left V 0 bases short and J 7 bases short, with 7 bases between. Germline assignment: CDR1 SGHRS and CDR2 YFSETQ. The CDR3 loop spans 12 amino acids.

CDR3 nucleotides: TGTGCCAGCAGCCGGGACAGGGGTTACGAGCAGTACTTC. As protein: CASSRDRGYEQYF. The chain is built from TRBV6-1 and TRBJ2-7; 10 nucleotides align to TRBD1. The CDR3 sequence is 13 residues long. Germline trimming cut 6 bases from V and 4 bases from J; bases unmatched to any gene: 3. The germline CDR1 and CDR2 sequences are MNHNS and SASEGT.

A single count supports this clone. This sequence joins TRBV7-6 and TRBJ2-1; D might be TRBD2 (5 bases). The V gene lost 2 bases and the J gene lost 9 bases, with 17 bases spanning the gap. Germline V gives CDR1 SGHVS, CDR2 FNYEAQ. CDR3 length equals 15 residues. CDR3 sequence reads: CASSLRASYEGEQFF. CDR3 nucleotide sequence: TGTGCCAGCAGCTTAAGGGCTAGCTATGAGGGTGAGCAGTTCTTC.

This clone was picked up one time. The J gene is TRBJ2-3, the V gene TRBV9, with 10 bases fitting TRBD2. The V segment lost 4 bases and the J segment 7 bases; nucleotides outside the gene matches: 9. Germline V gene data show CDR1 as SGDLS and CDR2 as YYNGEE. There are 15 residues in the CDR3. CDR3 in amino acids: CASSTQRGGLNTQYF. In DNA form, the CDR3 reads TGTGCCAGCAGCACCCAGCGGGGGGGCCTCAATACGCAGTATTTT.

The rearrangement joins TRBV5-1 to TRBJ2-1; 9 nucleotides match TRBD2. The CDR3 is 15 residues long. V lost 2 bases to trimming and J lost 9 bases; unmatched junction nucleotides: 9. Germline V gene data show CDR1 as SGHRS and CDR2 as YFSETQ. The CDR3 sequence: CASSFGGGAFSEQFF. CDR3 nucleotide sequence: TGCGCCAGCAGCTTTGGCGGGGGGGCCTTTAGTGAGCAGTTCTTC. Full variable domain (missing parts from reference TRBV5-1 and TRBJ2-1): KAGVTQTPRYLIKTRGQQVTLSCSPISGHRSVSWYQQTPGQGLQFLFEYFSETQRNKGNFPGRFSGRQFSNSRSEMNVSTLELGDSALYLCASSFGGGAFSEQFFGPGTRLTVL.

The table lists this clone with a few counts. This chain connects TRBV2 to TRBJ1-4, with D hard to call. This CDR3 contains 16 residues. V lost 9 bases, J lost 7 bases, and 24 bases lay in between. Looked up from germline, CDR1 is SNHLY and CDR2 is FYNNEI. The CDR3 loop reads CASSPEYSGEREKLFF. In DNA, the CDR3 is TGTGCCAGTTCGCCAGAGTATTCGGGAGAGCGTGAAAAACTGTTTTTT.

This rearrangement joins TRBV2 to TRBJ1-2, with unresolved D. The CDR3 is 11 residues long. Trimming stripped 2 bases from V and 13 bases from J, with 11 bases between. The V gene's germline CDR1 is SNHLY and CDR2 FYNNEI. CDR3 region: CASSEFTVITF. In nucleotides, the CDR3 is TGTGCCAGCAGTGAATTCACAGTTATCACCTTC.

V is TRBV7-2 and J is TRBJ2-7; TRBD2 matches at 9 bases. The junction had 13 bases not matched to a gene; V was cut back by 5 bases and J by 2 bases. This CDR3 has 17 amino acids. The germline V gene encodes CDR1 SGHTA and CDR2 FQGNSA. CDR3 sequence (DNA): TGTGCCAGCAGCGGAGCGGGAGGATCTAGCGGGGCCTACGAGCAGTACTTC. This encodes CASSGAGGSSGAYEQYF. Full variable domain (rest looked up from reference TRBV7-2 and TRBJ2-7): GAGVSQSPSNKVTEKGKDVELRCDPISGHTALYWYRQSLGQGLEFLIYFQGNSAPDKSGLPSDRFSAERTGGSVSTLTIQRTQQEDSAVYLCASSGAGGSSGAYEQYFGPGTRLTVT.

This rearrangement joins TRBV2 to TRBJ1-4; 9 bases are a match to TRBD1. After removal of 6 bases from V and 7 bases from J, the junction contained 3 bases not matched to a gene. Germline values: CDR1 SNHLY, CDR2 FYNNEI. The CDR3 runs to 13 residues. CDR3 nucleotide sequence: TGTGCCAGCAGGCGGGACAGGGTTGAAAAACTGTTTTTT. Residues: CASRRDRVEKLFF.

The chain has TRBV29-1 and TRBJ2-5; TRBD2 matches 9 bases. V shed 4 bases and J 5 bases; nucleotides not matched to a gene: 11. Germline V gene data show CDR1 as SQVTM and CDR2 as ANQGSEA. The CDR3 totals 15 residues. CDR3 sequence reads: CSVVGLAGVVETQYF. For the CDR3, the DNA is TGCAGCGTTGTAGGGTTAGCGGGAGTTGTCGAGACCCAGTACTTC. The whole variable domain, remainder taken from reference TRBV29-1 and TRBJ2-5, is SAVISQKPSRDICQRGTSLTIQCQVDSQVTMMFWYRQQPGQSLTLIATANQGSEATYESGFVIDKFPISRPNLTFSTLTVSNMSPEDSSIYLCSVVGLAGVVETQYFGPGTRLLVL.

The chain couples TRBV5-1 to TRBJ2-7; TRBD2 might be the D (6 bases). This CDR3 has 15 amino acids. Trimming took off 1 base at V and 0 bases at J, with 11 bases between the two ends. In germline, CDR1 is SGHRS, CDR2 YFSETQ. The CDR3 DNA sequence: TGCGCCAGCAGCTTGAACGCGGGGCCCTCCTACGAGCAGTACTTC. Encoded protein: CASSLNAGPSYEQYF.

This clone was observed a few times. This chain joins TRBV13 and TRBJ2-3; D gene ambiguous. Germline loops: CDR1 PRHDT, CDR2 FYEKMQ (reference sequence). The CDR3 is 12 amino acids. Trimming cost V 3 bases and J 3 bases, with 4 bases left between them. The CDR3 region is CASSFLTDTQYF. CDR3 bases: TGTGCCAGCAGCTTCTTGACAGATACGCAGTATTTT.

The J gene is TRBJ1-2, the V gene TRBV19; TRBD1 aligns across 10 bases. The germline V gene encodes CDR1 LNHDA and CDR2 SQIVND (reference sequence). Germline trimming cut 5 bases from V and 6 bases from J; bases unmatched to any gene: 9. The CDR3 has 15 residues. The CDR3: CASSDDRTGGDGYTF. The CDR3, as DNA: TGTGCCAGTAGTGATGACCGGACAGGGGGTGATGGCTACACCTTC.

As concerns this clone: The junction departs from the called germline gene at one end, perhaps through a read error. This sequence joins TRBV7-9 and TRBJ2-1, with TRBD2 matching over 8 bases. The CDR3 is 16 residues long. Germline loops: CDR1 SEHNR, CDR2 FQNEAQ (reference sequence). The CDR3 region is CSSSPIAGLSYNEQFF. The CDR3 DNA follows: TGTTCCAGCAGCCCAATAGCGGGACTCTCCTACAATGAGCAGTTCTTC.